Shown below are 21 T cell receptor beta chains from a single sample sequenced in a study of T cell responses to AZD1222 COVID-19 vaccine. The assay was immunoSEQ multiplex PCR, and TCRdb's table has in-frame clones only and misses some. The data show 200,000 or so clones, 93% seen once. This specimen consisted of peripheral blood, obtained on day 0 of MenACWY control vaccination. The receptors were gathered from an adult in good health.

V gene TRBV20-1 combines with J gene TRBJ1-1; D uncertain. The V gene's germline CDR1 is DFQATT and CDR2 SNEGSKA (reference sequence). The CDR3 runs 11 residues. Trimming pared 6 bases from V and 3 bases from J, leaving 8 bases between. The CDR3 DNA is TGCAGTGCGACAATGGACACTGAAGCTTTCTTT. Its translation: CSATMDTEAFF.

The chain carries TRBV7-9 and TRBJ1-2; TRBD1 matches at 10 bases. Trimming cost V 1 base and J 7 bases; bases outside gene matches: 3. CDR3 length: 14 residues. Germline assignment: CDR1 SEHNR and CDR2 FQNEAQ (reference sequence). CDR3 in DNA: TGTGCCAGCAGCTTAGTGACAGGGGGCGCTGGCTACACCTTC. Translating gives CASSLVTGGAGYTF. The full variable domain, with the rest looked up from reference TRBV7-9 and TRBJ1-2, is DTGVSQNPRHKITKRGQNVTFRCDPISEHNRLYWYRQTLGQGPEFLTYFQNEAQLEKSRLLSDRFSAERPKGSFSTLEIQRTEQGDSAMYLCASSLVTGGAGYTFGSGTRLTVV.

The V gene is TRBV5-1, the J gene TRBJ2-3; 7 bases fit TRBD2. J gave up 5 bases and V 4 bases, and 10 bases lay outside the gene matches. The length of the CDR3 is 15 residues. Germline V lookup: CDR1 SGHRS, CDR2 YFSETQ. The CDR3 DNA sequence: TGCGCCAGCAGCCCGAGAGGACTAGGCGTAGATACGCAGTATTTT. Its translation is CASSPRGLGVDTQYF.

The count of this clone is one. The J gene is TRBJ1-4, the V gene TRBV10-1, with no clear D. Between the trimmed V and J ends, which lost 6 bases and 8 bases, there was a span of 7 bases. Germline CDR1 and CDR2: WNHNN and SYGVQD (reference sequence). The CDR3 length is 11 residues. This CDR3 is CASRRPEKLFF. CDR3 nucleotide sequence: TGCGCCAGCAGGAGACCAGAAAAACTGTTTTTT.

The CDR3 protein is CATVSYNSPLHF. CDR3 bases: TGTGCCACAGTATCCTATAATTCACCCCTCCACTTT. This chain uses TRBV28 with TRBJ1-6; no reliable D call. Germline CDR1 is MDHEN and CDR2 is SYDVKM. The CDR3 is made up of 12 amino acids. Trimming pared 10 bases from V and 1 base from J, leaving 5 bases between. The full variable domain, with the rest looked up from reference TRBV28 and TRBJ1-6, is DVKVTQSSRYLVKRTGEKVFLECVQDMDHENMFWYRQDPGLGLRLIYFSYDVKMKEKGDIPEGYSVSREKKERFSLILESASTNQTSMYLCATVSYNSPLHFGNGTRLTVT.

The V and J genes are TRBV28 and TRBJ1-1; 7 bases map to TRBD1. The trim removed 4 bases at V and 1 base at J, leaving 6 bases unmatched. Germline values: CDR1 MDHEN, CDR2 SYDVKM. The CDR3 consists of 15 residues. The CDR3: CASSSPKGANTEAFF. In nucleotides, the CDR3 is TGTGCCAGCAGTTCCCCAAAGGGGGCGAACACTGAAGCTTTCTTT.

This clone was observed a single time. The chain recombines TRBV3-1 (or the pseudogene TRBV3-2) with TRBJ2-4, with TRBD1 matching 8 bases. Looked up from germline, CDR1 is LGHDT and CDR2 is YNNKEL (reference sequence). V dropped 4 bases and J dropped 8; count of bases not matched to a gene: 7. The CDR3 is made up of 14 amino acids. The CDR3: CASSRTGRKDIQYF. The CDR3 nucleotides are TGTGCCAGCAGCCGGACAGGGCGGAAAGACATTCAGTACTTC.

The V gene is TRBV11-2, the J gene TRBJ1-2; D is perhaps TRBD1 (6 bases). Germline V gene lookup returns CDR1 SGHAT and CDR2 FQNNGV. The CDR3 runs to 14 residues. Trimming took 5 bases from V and 1 from J, leaving 11 bases between them. Here the CDR3 reads CASSVYRDNYGYTF. CDR3 in DNA: TGTGCCAGCAGCGTCTACAGGGATAACTATGGCTACACCTTC.

J is TRBJ2-4 and V is TRBV7-2; D possibly matches TRBD1 or TRBD2 (7 bases each). This CDR3 region has 16 residues. CDR1 SGHTA and CDR2 FQGNSA come from the germline V gene. V lost 0 bases to trimming and J lost 6 bases, with 15 bases between them. The CDR3 DNA reads TGTGCCAGCAGCTTAGCGGGGGGGACAGCGGGAAACATTCAGTACTTC. Its protein product is CASSLAGGTAGNIQYF. The whole variable domain, remainder taken from reference TRBV7-2 and TRBJ2-4, is GAGVSQSPSNKVTEKGKDVELRCDPISGHTALYWYRQSLGQGLEFLIYFQGNSAPDKSGLPSDRFSAERTGGSVSTLTIQRTQQEDSAVYLCASSLAGGTAGNIQYFGAGTRLSVL.

This chain connects TRBV18 to TRBJ1-2; TRBD1 might be the D (6 bases). The CDR3 runs to 13 residues. CDR1 KGHSH and CDR2 LQKENI come from the germline V gene. Trimming removed 2 bases from V and 7 bases from J, with 11 bases in between. This CDR3 is CASSPNRDAGYTF. The CDR3 DNA follows: TGTGCCAGCTCACCAAACAGGGACGCTGGCTACACCTTC.

CDR3 in amino acids: CASSQDLSGAGANVLTF. CDR3 sequence (DNA): TGTGCCAGCAGCCAAGACCTATCAGGGGCCGGGGCCAACGTCCTGACTTTC. The V and J genes are TRBV3-1 (or the pseudogene TRBV3-2) and TRBJ2-6; tentative D call: TRBD1 (6 bases). There are 17 residues in the CDR3. Germline CDR1 LGHDT, CDR2 YNNKEL (reference sequence). V dropped 0 bases and J dropped 4 bases, with 13 bases sitting between them.

This chain joins TRBV18 and TRBJ2-7, with D unresolved. The germline V gene has CDR1 KGHSH and CDR2 LQKENI. V was trimmed by 3 bases and J by 3 bases, leaving 9 bases between them. There are 13 residues in the CDR3. CDR3 nucleotides: TGTGCCAGCTCACCGAGCAGTATCTACGAGCAGTACTTC. It translates to CASSPSSIYEQYF.

The chain combines TRBV6-1 with TRBJ2-6; TRBD1 agrees at 8 bases. Trimming at V came to 6 bases and at J to 2 bases, leaving 3 bases not matched to a gene. The CDR3 runs to 15 residues. The germline V gene encodes CDR1 MNHNS and CDR2 SASEGT. The CDR3 nucleotides are TGTGCCAGCAGCGGACAGGGCACTGGGGCCAACGTCCTGACTTTC. This translates into CASSGQGTGANVLTF.

V is TRBV27 and J is TRBJ1-4; D unresolved. This CDR3 region has 14 residues. The germline V and J ends were trimmed by 7 bases and 2 bases, with 11 bases remaining between them. Germline V gives CDR1 MNHEY, CDR2 SMNVEV (reference sequence). CDR3 sequence (DNA): TGTGCCAGCAAGCTGGCTAGTACTAATGAAAAACTGTTTTTT. Its protein product is CASKLASTNEKLFF.

This chain links TRBV12-3 or TRBV12-4 with TRBJ2-2; D unclear. The CDR3 length is 12 residues. With 5 bases removed from V and 7 bases from J, the gap between germline ends came to 8 bases. As DNA, the CDR3 is TGTGCCAGCAGTCCCTTCGGCGGGGAGCTGTTTTTT. Amino acids: CASSPFGGELFF.

V is TRBV12-3 or TRBV12-4 and J is TRBJ2-7; D is uncertain. V lost 6 bases to trimming and J lost 7 bases, with 10 bases between them. CDR3 length: 11 amino acids. The CDR3 loop reads CASSPTREQYF. The DNA for the CDR3 is TGTGCCAGCAGCCCCACGAGGGAGCAGTACTTC.

For the CDR3, the DNA is TGTGCCAGTAGTACTTCAGGACTAGCGGGGGGCGATTGGCAGACCCAGTACTTC. Encoded protein: CASSTSGLAGGDWQTQYF. V usage is TRBV19 and J usage is TRBJ2-5; 14 bases agree with TRBD2. CDR1 is LNHDA and CDR2 is SQIVND in the germline V gene (reference sequence). The CDR3 totals 18 residues. V was clipped by 4 bases and J by 6 bases; unmatched bases: 13.

The V gene is TRBV23-1, the J gene TRBJ1-4, with TRBD1 as a possible D gene (5 bases). TRBV23-1 is an open reading frame, and its role is uncertain. The CDR3 loop spans 17 amino acids. V lost 0 bases and J lost 2, with 13 bases in between. CDR3 region: CASSQSGSGHTNEKLFF. The DNA for the CDR3 is TGCGCCAGCAGTCAATCCGGATCTGGACATACTAATGAAAAACTGTTTTTT.

The rearrangement uses TRBV6-5 and TRBJ1-2; 10 nucleotides align to TRBD1. This CDR3 has 15 amino acids. CDR1 and CDR2 from the germline V gene are MNHEY and SVGAGI. Unmatched junction bases numbered 12, after V lost 7 bases and J lost 7 bases. The CDR3 here is CASTRPDRGRSGYTF. The CDR3 nucleotides read TGTGCCAGCACCAGACCGGACAGGGGGAGGTCTGGCTACACCTTC.

This chain joins TRBV7-3 and TRBJ2-3, with TRBD2 matching over 7 bases. CDR1 and CDR2 (germline): SGHTA, FQGTGA. The junction had 4 bases not matched to a gene; V was cut back by 5 bases and J by 2 bases. The length of the CDR3 is 14 residues. The chain's CDR3 is CASSGGGPTDTQYF. Here the CDR3 DNA reads TGTGCCAGCAGCGGGGGGGGACCCACAGATACGCAGTATTTT.

This clone appeared once. J is TRBJ1-2 and V is TRBV6-5; no definite D call. V was pared by 7 bases and J by 1 base, with 7 bases between. The CDR3 has 12 amino acids. From germline, CDR1 is MNHEY and CDR2 SVGAGI. The DNA for the CDR3 is TGTGCCAGCACAACAGTTAACTATGGCTACACCTTC. Its protein product is CASTTVNYGYTF.